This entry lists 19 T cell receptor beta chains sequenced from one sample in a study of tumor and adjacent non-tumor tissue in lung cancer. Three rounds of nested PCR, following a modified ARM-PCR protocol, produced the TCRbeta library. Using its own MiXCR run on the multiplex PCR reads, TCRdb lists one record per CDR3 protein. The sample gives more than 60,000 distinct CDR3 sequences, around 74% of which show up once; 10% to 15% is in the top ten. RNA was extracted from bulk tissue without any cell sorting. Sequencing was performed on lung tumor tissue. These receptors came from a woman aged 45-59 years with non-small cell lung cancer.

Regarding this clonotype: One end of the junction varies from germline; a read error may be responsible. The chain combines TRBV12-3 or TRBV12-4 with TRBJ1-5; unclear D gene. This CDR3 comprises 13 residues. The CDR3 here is CVSSLGNNQPQHF. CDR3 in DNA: TGTGTCAGCAGTTTGGGGAATAATCAGCCCCAGCATTTT.

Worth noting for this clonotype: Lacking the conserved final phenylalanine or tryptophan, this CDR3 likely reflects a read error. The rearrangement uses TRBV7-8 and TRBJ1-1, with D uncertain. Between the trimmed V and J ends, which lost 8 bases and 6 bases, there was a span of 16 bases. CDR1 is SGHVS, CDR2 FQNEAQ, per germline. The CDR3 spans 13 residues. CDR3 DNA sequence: TGTGCCAGCCGGGGTACGAGTAACGCTGAAGCTTTCTTG. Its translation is CASRGTSNAEAFL.

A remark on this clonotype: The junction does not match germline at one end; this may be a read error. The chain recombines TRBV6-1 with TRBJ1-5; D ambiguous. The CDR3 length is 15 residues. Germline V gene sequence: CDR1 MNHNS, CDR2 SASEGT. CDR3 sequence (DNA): TGTGTCAGCAGCCCTAGGGCGGACGGTTTTCAGCCCCAGCATTTT. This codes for CVSSPRADGFQPQHF.

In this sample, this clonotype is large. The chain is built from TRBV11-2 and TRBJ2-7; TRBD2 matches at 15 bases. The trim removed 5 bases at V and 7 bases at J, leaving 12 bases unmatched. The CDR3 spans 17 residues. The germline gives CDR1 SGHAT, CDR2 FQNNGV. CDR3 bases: TGTGCCAGCAGCCCCCGGACTAGCGGGAGGGCATTGTGGGAGCAGTACTTC. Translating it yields CASSPRTSGRALWEQYF. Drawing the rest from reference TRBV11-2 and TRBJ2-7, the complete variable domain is EAGVAQSPRYKIIEKRQSVAFWCNPISGHATLYWYQQILGQGPKLLIQFQNNGVVDDSQLPKDRFSAERLKGVDSTLKIQPAKLEDSAVYLCASSPRTSGRALWEQYFGPGTRLTVT.

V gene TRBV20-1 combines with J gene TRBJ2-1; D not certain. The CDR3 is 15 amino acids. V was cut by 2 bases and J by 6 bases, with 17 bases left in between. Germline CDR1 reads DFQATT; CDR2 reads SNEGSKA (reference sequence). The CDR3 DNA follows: TGCAGTGCTAGAAATCCGGAGAGAGAGACCAATGAGCAGTTCTTC. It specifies CSARNPERETNEQFF.

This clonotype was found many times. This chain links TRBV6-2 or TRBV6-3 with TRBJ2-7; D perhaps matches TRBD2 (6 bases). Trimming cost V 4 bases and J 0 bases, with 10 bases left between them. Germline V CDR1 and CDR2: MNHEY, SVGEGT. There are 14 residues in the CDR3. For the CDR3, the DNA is TGTGCCAGCAGTTTAGGAGGGAACTCCTACGAGCAGTACTTC. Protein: CASSLGGNSYEQYF.

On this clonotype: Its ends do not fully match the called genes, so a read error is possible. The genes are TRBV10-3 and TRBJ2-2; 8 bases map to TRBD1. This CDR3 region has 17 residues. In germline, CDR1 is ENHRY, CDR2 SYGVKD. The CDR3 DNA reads TGTGTCATCAGATCTATGACAGGGGACACGAACACAGGGGAGCTGTTTTTT. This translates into CVIRSMTGDTNTGELFF.

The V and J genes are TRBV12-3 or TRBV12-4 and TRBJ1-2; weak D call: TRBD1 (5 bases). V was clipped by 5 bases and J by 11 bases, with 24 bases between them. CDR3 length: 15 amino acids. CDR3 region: CASSLVGRETEGYTF. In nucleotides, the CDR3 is TGTGCCAGCAGTCTGGTCGGGCGGGAAACTGAGGGGTACACCTTC.

The CDR3, as DNA: TGCGCCAGCAGCTGGACAGGGGGACGAGAGACCCAGTACTTC. As protein: CASSWTGGRETQYF. The chain recombines TRBV5-1 with TRBJ2-5; 10 bases are shared with TRBD1. The CDR3 has 14 amino acids. With 3 bases clipped from V and 4 bases from J, the junction kept 3 bases outside the gene matches. Germline V gives CDR1 SGHRS, CDR2 YFSETQ.

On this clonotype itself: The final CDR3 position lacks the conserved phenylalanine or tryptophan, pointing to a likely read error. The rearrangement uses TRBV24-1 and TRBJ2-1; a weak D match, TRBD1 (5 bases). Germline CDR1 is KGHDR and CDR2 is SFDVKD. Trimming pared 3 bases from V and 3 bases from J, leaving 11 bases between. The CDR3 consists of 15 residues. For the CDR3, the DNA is TGTGCCACCAGTGATCGTTGGACATGCTACAATGAGCAGTTCATC. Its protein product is CATSDRWTCYNEQFI.

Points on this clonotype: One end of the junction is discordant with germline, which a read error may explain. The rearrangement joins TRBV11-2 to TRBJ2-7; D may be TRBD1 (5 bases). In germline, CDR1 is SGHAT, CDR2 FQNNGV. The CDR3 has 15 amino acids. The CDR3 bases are TGTGCCAGGTGCCGAATGCGGTACAGGACCTATGAGCAGTACTTC. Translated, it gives CARCRMRYRTYEQYF.

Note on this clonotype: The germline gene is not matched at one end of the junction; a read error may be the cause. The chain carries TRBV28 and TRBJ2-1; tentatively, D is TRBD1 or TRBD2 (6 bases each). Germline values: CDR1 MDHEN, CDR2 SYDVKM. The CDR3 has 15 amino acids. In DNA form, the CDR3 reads TGTGCGAGCAGCCCAGGGGAGGAGGCAAGGAACGAGCAGTTCTTC. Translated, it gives CASSPGEEARNEQFF.

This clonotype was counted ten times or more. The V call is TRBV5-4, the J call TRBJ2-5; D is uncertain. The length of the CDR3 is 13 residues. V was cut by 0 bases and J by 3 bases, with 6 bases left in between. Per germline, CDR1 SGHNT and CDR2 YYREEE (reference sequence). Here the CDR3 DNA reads TGTGCCAGCAGCTTGGGGTGGGAAGAGACCCAGTACTTC. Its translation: CASSLGWEETQYF.

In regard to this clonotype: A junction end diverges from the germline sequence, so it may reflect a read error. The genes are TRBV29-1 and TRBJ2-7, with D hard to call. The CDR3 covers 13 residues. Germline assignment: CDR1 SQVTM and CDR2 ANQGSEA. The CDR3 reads CNVASVVGYEQYF. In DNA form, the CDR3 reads TGTAACGTTGCGTCCGTGGTCGGGTACGAGCAGTACTTC.

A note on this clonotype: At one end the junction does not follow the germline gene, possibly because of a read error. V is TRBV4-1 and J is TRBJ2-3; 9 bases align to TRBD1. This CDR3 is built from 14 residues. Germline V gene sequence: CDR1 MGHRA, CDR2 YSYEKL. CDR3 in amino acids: CASSLRTGADMQYF. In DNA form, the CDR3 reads TGCGCCAGCAGCCTGCGGACAGGGGCAGATATGCAGTATTTT.

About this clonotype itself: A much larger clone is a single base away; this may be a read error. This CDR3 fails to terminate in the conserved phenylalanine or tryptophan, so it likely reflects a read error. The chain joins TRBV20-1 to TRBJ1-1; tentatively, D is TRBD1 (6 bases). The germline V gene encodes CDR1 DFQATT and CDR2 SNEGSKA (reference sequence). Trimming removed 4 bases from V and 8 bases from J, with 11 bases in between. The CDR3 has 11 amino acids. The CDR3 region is CSAIPGTEAFL. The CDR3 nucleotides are TGCAGTGCTATTCCCGGGACAGAAGCTTTCTTA.

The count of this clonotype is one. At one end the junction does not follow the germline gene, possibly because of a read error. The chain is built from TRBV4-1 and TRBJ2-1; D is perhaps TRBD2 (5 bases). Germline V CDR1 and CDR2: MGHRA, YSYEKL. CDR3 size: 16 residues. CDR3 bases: TGCGCCAGCAGACAAGAGTTAGGGAGCTCCTACAATGAGCAGATCTTC. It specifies CASRQELGSSYNEQIF.

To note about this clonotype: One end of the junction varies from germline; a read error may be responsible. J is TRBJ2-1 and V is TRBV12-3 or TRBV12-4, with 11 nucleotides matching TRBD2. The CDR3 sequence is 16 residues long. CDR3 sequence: CVSNPLTSGSLNEQFF. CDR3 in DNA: TGTGTCAGCAATCCACTCACTAGCGGGAGTCTCAATGAGCAGTTCTTC.

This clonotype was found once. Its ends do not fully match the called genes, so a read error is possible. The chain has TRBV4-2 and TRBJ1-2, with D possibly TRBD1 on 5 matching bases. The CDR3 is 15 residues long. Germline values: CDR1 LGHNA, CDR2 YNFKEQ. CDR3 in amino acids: CTSSQDDTGVRGYTF. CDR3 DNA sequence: TGTACCAGCAGCCAAGATGATACGGGGGTACGAGGCTACACCTTC.